The clone carrying this T cell receptor (beta chain) appeared a few times. Antigen specificity is unknown. This record belongs to a study of molecular identifiers for immune sequencing clone quantification. Study-wide findings and caveats: Sizes of clones that are highly expanded could be underestimated (if identical TCR molecules share a barcode).

Each CDR3 protein gets one entry after TCRdb re-called the PCR reads with MiXCR. The data show about 330,000 distinct CDR3 sequences, roughly 24% seen once. The CDR3 has 16 amino acids. Germline values: CDR1 KGHSH, CDR2 LQKENI. With V trimmed by 2 bases and J by 1 base, 7 bases remained unmatched. Naive CD8 T cell sorting was performed on the CD8+CD4-CCR7+CD45RA+ phenotype. Sequencing was carried out using naive CD8+ T cells from blood, with Jurkat cell RNA spiked in. The subset here: FACS-sorted CD8+CD4-CCR7+CD45RA+ naive T cells. The chain combines TRBV18 with TRBJ1-1; 7 bases align to TRBD1. The TCR was taken from a human donor in good health. Some libraries in this study had Jurkat cell RNA spiked in. The chain's CDR3 is CASSPIIQGQNTEAFF. CDR3 coding DNA: TGTGCCAGCTCACCAATAATACAGGGGCAGAACACTGAAGCTTTCTTT.